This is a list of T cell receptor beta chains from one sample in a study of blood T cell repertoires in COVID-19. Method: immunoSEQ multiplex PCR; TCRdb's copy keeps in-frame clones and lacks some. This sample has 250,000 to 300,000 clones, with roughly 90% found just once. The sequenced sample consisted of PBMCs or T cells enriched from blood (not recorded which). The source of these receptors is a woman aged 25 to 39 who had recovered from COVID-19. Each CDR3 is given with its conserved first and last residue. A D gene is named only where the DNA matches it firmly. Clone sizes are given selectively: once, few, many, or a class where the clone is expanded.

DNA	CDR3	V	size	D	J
TGTGCCAGCAGCTTGGGGTCCAGGGCGGGAGTTTCCACCGAGCAGTACTTC	CASSLGSRAGVSTEQYF	TRBV5-4	NA	TRBD2	TRBJ2-7
TGTGCCAGCAGCTCTCTTTTGACAGGGTTGGGGACTGAAGCTTTCTTT	CASSSLLTGLGTEAFF	TRBV7-9	NA	TRBD1	TRBJ1-1
TGTGCCAGCAGCTTGGGACTTTCCCTTTACGGCAATGAGCAGTTCTTC	CASSLGLSLYGNEQFF	TRBV13	NA	NA	TRBJ2-1
TGTGCCAGCTCACCACTAGAACAGACCTACTATGGCTACACCTTC	CASSPLEQTYYGYTF	TRBV18	NA	NA	TRBJ1-2
TGCGCCAGCAGCTTGGCCGGAGGGAGCGGGACTCGGACTGGGGCCAACGTCCTGACTTTC	CASSLAGGSGTRTGANVLTF	TRBV5-1	NA	TRBD2	TRBJ2-6
TGTGCCAGCAGTTTATTAAAAAAGCCCCAGCATTTT	CASSLLKKPQHF	TRBV28	NA	NA	TRBJ1-5
TGTGCCAGCAAAGAGACAGGGGGCGCCAACGGGGAGCTGTTTTTT	CASKETGGANGELFF	TRBV7-3	NA	TRBD1	TRBJ2-2
TGTGCCAGCAGCTCATCCAGAGGGAGTAATGAAAAACTGTTTTTT	CASSSSRGSNEKLFF	TRBV5-6	once	NA	TRBJ1-4
TGTGCCAGCAGCTTAGTGGCAGGGGGCACCGGGGAGCTGTTTTTT	CASSLVAGGTGELFF	TRBV7-2	NA	TRBD1	TRBJ2-2
TGCAGCGTTGAAGAGGGCGGGGTGTCGAATGAGCAGTTCTTC	CSVEEGGVSNEQFF	TRBV29-1	NA	NA	TRBJ2-1
TGCGCCAGCAGCCTGGGACTAGCAGCAGATACGCAGTATTTT	CASSLGLAADTQYF	TRBV10-1	once	TRBD2	TRBJ2-3
TGTGCCAGCAGTTTATTGACTCCCAGCTCTGGAAACACCATATATTTT	CASSLLTPSSGNTIYF	TRBV27	NA	NA	TRBJ1-3
TGTGCCAGCAGCGGGGATTCGGGAGGCACAGATACGCAGTATTTT	CASSGDSGGTDTQYF	TRBV5-8	NA	NA	TRBJ2-3
TGTGCCAGCAGTGATAACCTAGCGGGGGATGAGCAGTTCTTC	CASSDNLAGDEQFF	TRBV25-1	NA	TRBD2	TRBJ2-1
TGTGCCAGCAGCTTGGCCGCGTCCTACGAGCAGTACTTC	CASSLAASYEQYF	TRBV5-5	NA	NA	TRBJ2-7
TGTGCCTGGGCGACAGTCTCTGGAAACACCATATATTTT	CAWATVSGNTIYF	TRBV30	NA	NA	TRBJ1-3
TGTGCCAGCGACAGGGTCTTTGGAAACACCATATATTTT	CASDRVFGNTIYF	TRBV7-9	few	TRBD1	TRBJ1-3
TGTGCCTGGAGTGTACAACTAACCCCCTACGAGCAGTACTTC	CAWSVQLTPYEQYF	TRBV30	NA	NA	TRBJ2-7
TGCAGTGCTAGAGATCCGCCGGGGCAGTTCTTC	CSARDPPGQFF	TRBV20-1	NA	NA	TRBJ2-1
TGTGCCAGCAGCCCTGGACTAGCGGGAGGACACGAGCAGTACTTC	CASSPGLAGGHEQYF	TRBV7-9	NA	TRBD2	TRBJ2-7
TGTGCCAGCAGCACCGATGGGAGAAACTACAATGAGCAGTTCTTC	CASSTDGRNYNEQFF	TRBV11-2	NA	NA	TRBJ2-1
TGTGCCAGCAGTTCAGGACAGTGGGTTAATGAGCAGTTCTTC	CASSSGQWVNEQFF	TRBV27	NA	NA	TRBJ2-1
TGTGCCAGCAGTTTAGCGGTTCTCACTGAAGCTTTCTTT	CASSLAVLTEAFF	TRBV28	NA	NA	TRBJ1-1
TGTGCCAGCAGCTTGGGACGCGGTCCCGGGGAGCTGTTTTTT	CASSLGRGPGELFF	TRBV5-4	NA	NA	TRBJ2-2
TGTGCCAGCAGTTTCGACAGCGCCTGGCAAGAGACCCAGTACTTC	CASSFDSAWQETQYF	TRBV7-8	NA	NA	TRBJ2-5
TGTGCCAGCAGCTTAGCCGACAGGAGGACTGAAGCTTTCTTT	CASSLADRRTEAFF	TRBV11-2	NA	NA	TRBJ1-1
TGTGCCAGTAGTCTCTTAGCGGGAGAGAACACCGGGGAGCTGTTTTTT	CASSLLAGENTGELFF	TRBV19	NA	TRBD2	TRBJ2-2
TGTGCCAGCAGTTACTCCGGGACAGGGAACTATGGCTACACCTTC	CASSYSGTGNYGYTF	TRBV28	NA	TRBD1	TRBJ1-2
TGTGCCAGCAGTCCGAGGGCCCCAGAGACCCAGTACTTC	CASSPRAPETQYF	TRBV12-3/TRBV12-4	NA	NA	TRBJ2-5
TGTGCCAGCAGAAGCGGGACAGGGGGTAGTTACGAGCAGTACTTC	CASRSGTGGSYEQYF	TRBV6-5	once	TRBD1	TRBJ2-7
TGTGCCAGCAGTTCGACAGCCCATGGCTACACCTTC	CASSSTAHGYTF	TRBV6-2/TRBV6-3	few	NA	TRBJ1-2
TGTGCCAGCAGCCAAGACCGTGCCCCCAACCCCACAATAGCGGGAGGGGAGGGCTTC	CASSQDRAPNPTIAGGEGF	TRBV3-1/TRBV3-2	NA	TRBD2	TRBJ2-7
TGTGCCAGCAGGTCACAGGGGTCGGACACCGGGGAGCTGTTTTTT	CASRSQGSDTGELFF	TRBV2	NA	TRBD1	TRBJ2-2
TGTGCCAGCAGTGAGGGGGACAGGGATCAGCCCCAGCATTTT	CASSEGDRDQPQHF	TRBV6-4	NA	TRBD1	TRBJ1-5
TGTGCCAGCAGCCCCGTCGAGGGGGCAGGGTCGTGGACTGAAGCTTTCTTT	CASSPVEGAGSWTEAFF	TRBV5-4	NA	TRBD1	TRBJ1-1
TGTGCCAGCAGTGTTATAGCGGGTATAAGCTCCTACGAGCAGTACTTC	CASSVIAGISSYEQYF	TRBV6-1	NA	TRBD2	TRBJ2-7
TGTGCCAGCAGGAAAAGACAGGCTCCAAATGAAAAACTGTTTTTT	CASRKRQAPNEKLFF	TRBV6-5	NA	NA	TRBJ1-4
TGTGCCAGCAGCCCCCTAGCGGGCTCCTACGAGCAGTACTTC	CASSPLAGSYEQYF	TRBV9	NA	TRBD2	TRBJ2-7
TGTGCCAGCAGCCAAGCGCTAGCTATGAACACTGAAGCTTTCTTT	CASSQALAMNTEAFF	TRBV4-2	NA	NA	TRBJ1-1
TGCGCCAGCAGCTCCGGGACAGGGGTTGGGACAGATACGCAGTATTTT	CASSSGTGVGTDTQYF	TRBV5-1	NA	TRBD1	TRBJ2-3
TGTGCCAGCTCACCACATACTGTCCAGCCCCAGCATTTT	CASSPHTVQPQHF	TRBV18	NA	NA	TRBJ1-5